In its sample, the clone carrying this T cell receptor beta chain was seen a few times. No antigen is known for it. Amplification yielded TCR beta CDR3 regions, with RNA transcripts as the source. A set of HTBI primers served as the primers for a first-round RT-PCR of the TCR CDR3. From the multiplex PCR reads, TCRdb called clonotypes with MiXCR, one entry per CDR3 protein. The sample records roughly 350,000 distinct CDR3 sequences, approximately 15% being singletons. This sample is drawn from a study of T cells in Graves' hyperthyroidism and ophthalmopathy. Background on the study: The authors collected peripheral blood at initial diagnosis, before any treatment.

Stable Graves' hyperthyroidism denoted no ophthalmopathy progression over 18 months. The diagnoses drew upon clinical symptoms, serum thyroxine and TRAb, thyroid ultrasound and orbital computed tomography. Study outcomes and limitations: Most clonotypes that expanded in the thyroid above 0.001 also showed up in blood.

The CDR3 is 15 amino acids. V lost 5 bases to trimming and J lost 2 bases, with 16 bases between them. Looked up from germline, CDR1 is LGHDT and CDR2 is YNNKEL (reference sequence). The receptor was isolated from a woman under 40 with Graves' hyperthyroidism. The chain has TRBV3-1 and TRBJ2-7, with D perhaps matching TRBD2 (5 bases). Specimen: blood. The CDR3 spells CASSEGGRRPYEQYF. The CDR3 DNA reads as TGTGCCAGCAGCGAAGGAGGCCGGCGTCCCTACGAGCAGTACTTC.